Below, 10 T cell receptor delta chains from the same sample are listed, as sequenced in a study of gamma-delta chains in newborns, infants, children. TCRdb re-called clones from the reads using CATT. The sample includes fewer than 12,000 delta-chain clones, approximately 10% of them seen just once. Sequences were obtained from blood. These receptors were taken from a child who was a newborn, infant or young child, either healthy, febrile or measles-vaccinated (not recorded which).

V gene TRAV38-2/DV8 combines with J gene TRDJ1, with D maybe TRDD3 (10 bases). The CDR3 consists of 19 residues. Trimming left V 4 bases short and J 3 bases short, with 28 bases between. Germline CDR1 and CDR2: TSESDYY and QEAYKQQN. This CDR3 is CAYRALLPTGDTGADKLIF. As DNA, the CDR3 is TGTGCTTATAGGGCTCTCCTTCCTACGGGGGATACGGGCGCCGATAAACTCATCTTT.

This clone was seen a few times. The CDR3: CACDNVSRLGENPSSWDTRQMFF. CDR3 in DNA: TGTGCCTGTGACAATGTTAGTAGACTGGGGGAGAATCCGAGCTCCTGGGACACCCGACAGATGTTTTTC. The rearrangement uses TRDV2 and TRDJ3; the match to TRDD3 covers 9 bases. The germline gives CDR1 GEAIGNYY, CDR2 EKD. The CDR3 is 23 amino acids. Losses at the gene ends were 2 bases for V and 0 bases for J; bases not matched to a gene: 19.

CDR3 in amino acids: CACDVLGDTPSSWDTRQMFF. DNA of the CDR3: TGTGCCTGTGACGTACTGGGGGATACGCCGAGCTCCTGGGACACCCGACAGATGTTTTTC. The rearrangement uses TRDV2 and TRDJ3, with TRDD3 identical over 13 bases. CDR3 length equals 20 residues. CDR1 is GEAIGNYY, CDR2 EKD, per germline. J lost 0 bases, V lost 3 bases, and 7 bases had no gene match.

Regarding this clone: This DNA's translation and the protein TCRdb lists, from a much larger clone, do not match at residue 15, likely due to a read error; the protein shown is translated from the DNA. The chain joins TRDV2 to TRDJ1, with no clear D. The CDR3 consists of 18 residues. Trimming cost V 0 bases and J 10 bases, with 29 bases left between them. CDR1 and CDR2 (germline): GEAIGNYY, EKD. The CDR3 DNA reads TGTGCCTGTGACACCCTCTCCCGTGTGAGGAACCAAGGCGGCACACTCATCTTT. It translates to CACDTLSRVRNQGGTLIF.

The chain combines TRDV2 with TRDJ1; 11 bases match TRDD3. With V trimmed by 0 bases and J by 0 bases, 11 bases remained unmatched. This CDR3 spans 19 amino acids. Looked up from germline, CDR1 is GEAIGNYY and CDR2 is EKD. CDR3 protein: CACDTAAGGYPLYTDKLIF. As DNA, the CDR3 is TGTGCCTGTGACACCGCGGCTGGGGGATACCCCCTCTACACCGATAAACTCATCTTT.

This rearrangement joins TRDV2 to TRDJ3, with a possible D match to TRDD3 (5 bases). The V end lost 0 bases, the J end lost 0 bases, and 14 bases lay between the germline ends. Germline values: CDR1 GEAIGNYY, CDR2 EKD. This CDR3 region has 19 residues. CDR3 sequence: CACDTVGVDSSWDTRQMFF. As DNA, the CDR3 is TGTGCCTGTGACACCGTTGGGGTGGATAGCTCCTGGGACACCCGACAGATGTTTTTC.

In this sample, this clone turned up a few times. The chain carries TRDV1 and TRDJ1, with TRDD3 matching over 10 bases. Germline-derived CDR1 and CDR2 are TSWWSYY and QGS. There are 26 residues in the CDR3. Trimming cost V 0 bases and J 0 bases; bases outside gene matches: 31. The CDR3 bases are TGTGCTCTTGGGGAACTAGCGATCTTCCTCCCGACTGGGGGATTTCCTCGTTATGACTACACCGATAAACTCATCTTT. Translating it yields CALGELAIFLPTGGFPRYDYTDKLIF.

Concerning this clone: With only one base between it and a far larger clone, this is likely a read error. Additional DNA sequences in this sample encode the identical CDR3. The chain links TRDV2 to TRDJ1, with TRDD3 matching over 8 bases. The CDR3 is 16 residues long. Losses at the gene ends were 1 base for V and 0 bases for J; bases not matched to a gene: 6. Germline CDR1 and CDR2: GEAIGNYY and EKD. The DNA of the CDR3 is TGTGCCTGTGACACACTGGGGGCTACGCACACCGATAAACTCATCTTT. Translating it yields CACDTLGATHTDKLIF.

V is TRDV1 and J is TRDJ1; 13 positions match TRDD3. Unmatched junction bases numbered 39, after V lost 1 base and J lost 1 base. The CDR3 contains 29 residues. CDR1 TSWWSYY and CDR2 QGS come from the germline V gene. CDR3 DNA: TGTGCTCTTGGGGAACGAACGCCTATACAATTCCTACGGGGAGTATCCTGTACTGGGGGATACGCTTCCACCGATAAACTCATCTTT. This encodes CALGERTPIQFLRGVSCTGGYASTDKLIF.

This clone rates as medium-sized. The J gene is TRDJ1, the V gene TRDV2; TRDD3 aligns across 10 bases. This CDR3 spans 16 amino acids. From germline, CDR1 is GEAIGNYY and CDR2 EKD. Germline trimming cut 0 bases from V and 9 bases from J; bases unmatched to any gene: 12. This CDR3 reads CACDTAEGGIRQQLIF. The CDR3 DNA sequence: TGTGCCTGTGACACCGCGGAAGGGGGGATACGCCAGCAACTCATCTTT.